This T cell receptor beta chain was captured in a study of patients and donors after allogeneic stem cell transplantation. TCRdb analysed the RT-PCR reads with MiXCR anew, one entry per CDR3 protein. Here the sample spans hundreds of thousands of distinct CDR3 sequences, 13% to 15% being singletons. This CDR3 spans 12 amino acids. V was cut by 10 bases and J by 4 bases, with 10 bases left in between. Germline V gene sequence: CDR1 LGHNA, CDR2 YSLEER. This clonotype was seen more than once but under ten times. This TCR was recovered from a human donor who was either an allogeneic HSCT recipient or a stem cell or donor lymphocyte infusion donor (not recorded which). It is not recorded whose cells these are; they may come from a transplant donor. This chain joins TRBV4-3 and TRBJ2-2; D unclear. The sequenced material came from blood, either unsorted or a sorted T cell fraction (not recorded which). The CDR3 nucleotides are TGCGCCACAAGTAAAGGCACCGGGGAGCTGTTTTTT. Residues: CATSKGTGELFF.